This T cell receptor beta chain was sequenced during a study of shared clonotypes between healthy human individuals. Across the study: Each donor contributed plates that comprised three CD4 naive, three CD4 memory, two CD8 naive and one CD8 memory.

Profiling relied on immunoSEQ multiplex PCR, and the TCRdb table lists in-frame clones only, not all of them. The sample lists 1,500,000 or so clones; approximately 98.5% were seen once. Study-level results: Naive subsets generally exceeded memory subsets in estimated richness.

In regard to this clone: Its antigen remains unidentified. This CDR3 is also generated by other DNA sequences in the sample.

Donors, healthy HIV-negative adults, lacked recent acute infections or vaccinations. CD4+ cells underwent separation, giving CD45RA+ naive and CD45RA-negative memory subsets. The germline V and J ends were trimmed by 2 bases and 5 bases, with 3 bases remaining between them. From germline, CDR1 is KGHSH and CDR2 LQKENI. The CDR3 is made up of 11 amino acids. The chain has TRBV18 and TRBJ2-5; unclear D gene. The TCR sequence derives from a man aged 30 to 45 in good health. Sequenced sample: naive CD4+ T cells sorted from blood. The subset denotes: CD45RA+ positively selected. The CDR3 DNA is TGTGCCAGCTCACCATCGGAGACCCAGTACTTC. Its protein is CASSPSETQYF.